This T cell receptor beta chain was retrieved from a study of response to subunit inactivated influenza vaccine (dated by TCRdb to 2016 to 2019). A note on the overall study: Deep quantitative T cell receptor repertoire profiling was used in the study to track responses to a trivalent subunit inactivated influenza vaccine.

The library relied on RT-PCR. The sample was run on an Illumina HiSeq 2500. TCRdb applied fastp at Q25 and MiXCR to the public reads, then kept only in-frame beta chains. Identical CDR3 protein sequences are pooled into one entry, listed with their most common genes and DNA. The sample has 250,000 to 350,000 distinct CDR3 sequences on record, about 20% of them singletons. Jointly, the top ten make up 10% of the sample. CDR1 and CDR2 are drawn from the germline V gene: MDHEN, SYDVKM. The germline V and J ends show losses of 0 bases and 2 bases respectively, and no gene match explains 13 bases of the junction. The CDR3, from cysteine to phenylalanine, totals 19 residues. Just the 57-base CDR3 DNA is kept, in frame starting at base 1. This clonotype was counted between two and nine times. Its target antigen remains unknown. It has no much larger one-base neighbor in the sample; base qualities were not kept.

Study-wide findings and limitations: The authors suggested that each seasonal influenza vaccination may recruit only a limited number of new T cells.

The chain was built from TRBV28 and TRBJ2-3, with 8 central nucleotides matching TRBD1. The specimen was PBMCs from blood, collected around 22 months after vaccination. The receptor was isolated from a man between 50 and 69 years old who received an inactivated influenza vaccine. Donor details come from another sample of the same person, matched by shared clones. The CDR3 protein sequence reads: CASSLWGQGGTGYTDTQYF. In nucleotide form, the sequence is TGTGCCAGCAGTTTATGGGGTCAGGGCGGGACAGGCTACACAGATACGCAGTATTTT.